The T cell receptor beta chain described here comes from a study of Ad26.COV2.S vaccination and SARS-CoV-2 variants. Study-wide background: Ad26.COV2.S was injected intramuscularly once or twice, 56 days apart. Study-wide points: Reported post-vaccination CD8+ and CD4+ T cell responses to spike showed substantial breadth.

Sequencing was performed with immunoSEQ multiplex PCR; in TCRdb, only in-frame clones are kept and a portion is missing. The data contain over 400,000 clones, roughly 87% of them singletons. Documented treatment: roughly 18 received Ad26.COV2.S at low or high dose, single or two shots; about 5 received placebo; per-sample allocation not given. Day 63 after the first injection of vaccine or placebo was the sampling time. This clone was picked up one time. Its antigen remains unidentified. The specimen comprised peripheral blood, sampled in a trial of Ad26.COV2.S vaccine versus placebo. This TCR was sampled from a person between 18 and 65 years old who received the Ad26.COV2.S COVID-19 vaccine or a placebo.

The CDR3 bases are TGTGCCAGCAGAATCACAGGATCAGACATTCAGTACTTC. Protein product: CASRITGSDIQYF. The gene calls are TRBV6-5 and TRBJ2-4; perhaps TRBD1 as D (5 bases). CDR1 and CDR2 from the germline V gene are MNHEY and SVGAGI. Between the trimmed V and J ends, which lost 6 bases and 8 bases, there was a span of 14 bases. CDR3 length equals 13 residues.